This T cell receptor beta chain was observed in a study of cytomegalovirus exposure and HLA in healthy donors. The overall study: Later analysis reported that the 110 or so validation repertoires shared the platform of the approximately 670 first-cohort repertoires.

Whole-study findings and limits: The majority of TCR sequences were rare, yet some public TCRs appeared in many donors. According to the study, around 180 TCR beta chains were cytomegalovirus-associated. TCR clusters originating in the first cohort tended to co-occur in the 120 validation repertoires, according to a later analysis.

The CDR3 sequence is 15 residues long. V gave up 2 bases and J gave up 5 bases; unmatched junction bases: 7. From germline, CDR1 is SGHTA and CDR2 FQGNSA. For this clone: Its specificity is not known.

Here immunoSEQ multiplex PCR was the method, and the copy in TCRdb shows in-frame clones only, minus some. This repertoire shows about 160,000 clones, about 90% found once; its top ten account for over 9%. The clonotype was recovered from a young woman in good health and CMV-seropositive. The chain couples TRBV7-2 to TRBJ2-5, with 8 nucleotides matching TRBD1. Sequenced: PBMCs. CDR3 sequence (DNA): TGTGCCAGCAGCTTAAGCACAGGGGGGTCGGAGACCCAGTACTTC. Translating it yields CASSLSTGGSETQYF.